This entry lists 15 T cell receptor beta chains sequenced from one sample in a study of identical twins. TCRdb independently ran MiXCR on the 5' RACE reads; one entry per CDR3 protein. The sample includes 450,000 or so distinct CDR3 sequences, under 20% of them seen just once. What was sequenced was naive T cells sorted from blood. These receptors came from a man between 45 and 60 years old in good health.

This clonotype was seen only a few times. The chain employs TRBV20-1 and TRBJ2-2; D possibly corresponds to TRBD2 (5 bases). The CDR3 covers 16 residues. With 2 bases removed from V and 5 bases from J, the gap between germline ends came to 18 bases. The germline gives CDR1 DFQATT, CDR2 SNEGSKA (reference sequence). CDR3 sequence (DNA): TGCAGTGCTAGACCCCCTAGCTTTGATGAGACCGGGGAGCTGTTTTTT. It translates to CSARPPSFDETGELFF.

This clonotype was observed many times. V is TRBV5-1 and J is TRBJ1-4; 8 nucleotides agree with TRBD1. CDR1 SGHRS and CDR2 YFSETQ come from the germline V gene. CDR3 length: 13 amino acids. The V gene end was trimmed by 4 bases and the J gene end by 7 bases; junction bases not matched to a gene: 3. The CDR3 sequence: CASSLDRAEKLFF. Here the CDR3 DNA reads TGCGCCAGCAGCCTGGACAGGGCTGAAAAACTGTTTTTT.

The CDR3 loop is CSASRTGWLDTEAFF. CDR3 in DNA: TGCAGTGCTTCCAGGACAGGGTGGTTGGACACTGAAGCTTTCTTT. This sequence joins TRBV20-1 and TRBJ1-1, with 8 bases fitting TRBD1. V was pared by 5 bases and J by 3 bases, with 11 bases of the junction left unmatched. The CDR3 sequence is 15 residues long. CDR1 DFQATT and CDR2 SNEGSKA come from the germline V gene (reference sequence).

This clonotype has a count of ten or more. J is TRBJ2-3 and V is TRBV20-1, with 9 bases identical to TRBD2. CDR1 is DFQATT and CDR2 is SNEGSKA in the germline V gene (reference sequence). The CDR3 runs to 19 residues. The J segment lost 0 bases and the V segment lost 1 base, leaving 14 bases of the junction unmatched. The CDR3 region is CSARGGLSGGLPSTDTQYF. The DNA for the CDR3 is TGCAGTGCTAGAGGAGGTCTGAGCGGGGGGTTACCTAGCACAGATACGCAGTATTTT.

This chain joins TRBV20-1 and TRBJ2-7; 15 bases agree with TRBD2. The CDR3 is 17 residues long. The germline V gene encodes CDR1 DFQATT and CDR2 SNEGSKA (reference sequence). The V segment lost 2 bases and the J segment 2 bases; nucleotides outside the gene matches: 7. The CDR3 bases are TGCAGTGCTAGAACGGGACTAGCGGGGGGTCATACCTACGAGCAGTACTTC. Translated: CSARTGLAGGHTYEQYF.

V and J are TRBV12-3 or TRBV12-4 and TRBJ1-2; D ambiguous. V was clipped by 1 base and J by 2 bases, with 8 bases between them. This CDR3 region has 14 residues. CDR3: CASSLGQQNYGYTF. CDR3 coding DNA: TGTGCCAGCAGTTTAGGGCAACAAAACTATGGCTACACCTTC.

A few counts support this clonotype. The rearrangement uses TRBV20-1 and TRBJ2-3; D not certain. The CDR3 has 15 amino acids. Trimming pared 0 bases from V and 3 bases from J, leaving 13 bases between. Germline V gives CDR1 DFQATT, CDR2 SNEGSKA (reference sequence). The CDR3 DNA sequence: TGCAGTGCTAGAGATAGTACAAGAGGAACAGATACGCAGTATTTT. This translates into CSARDSTRGTDTQYF.

This chain connects TRBV20-1 to TRBJ1-5; TRBD1 agrees at 7 bases. This CDR3 contains 16 residues. J lost 4 bases, V lost 0 bases, and 9 bases had no gene match. Per germline, CDR1 DFQATT and CDR2 SNEGSKA (reference sequence). The CDR3 protein is CSARDPYRGRNQPQHF. The CDR3 DNA is TGCAGTGCTAGAGATCCGTACAGGGGCAGGAATCAGCCCCAGCATTTT.

V is TRBV5-6 and J is TRBJ2-7, with D perhaps matching TRBD1 (5 bases). Trimming stripped 4 bases from V and 3 bases from J, with 17 bases between. Germline V gene lookup returns CDR1 SGHDT and CDR2 YYEEEE. The CDR3 is 15 residues long. CDR3 nucleotide sequence: TGTGCCAGCAGCATCACTAACAGGCTTAGCTACGAGCAGTACTTC. This encodes CASSITNRLSYEQYF.

This clonotype was recorded many times. The chain has TRBV20-1 and TRBJ1-1, with D hard to call. Germline CDR1 and CDR2: DFQATT and SNEGSKA (reference sequence). This CDR3 is 13 amino acids long. The germline V and J ends were trimmed by 3 bases and 6 bases, with 14 bases remaining between them. The CDR3 region is CSARRTDESEAFF. In DNA, the CDR3 is TGCAGTGCTAGGCGGACTGATGAGTCTGAAGCTTTCTTT.

The chain recombines TRBV5-1 with TRBJ2-1, with D unclear. The CDR3 covers 14 residues. V lost 1 base and J 3 bases, leaving 8 bases between the germline ends. Germline-derived CDR1 and CDR2 are SGHRS and YFSETQ. Written as DNA, the CDR3 is TGCGCCAGCAGCTTGTTATCTATCTACAATGAGCAGTTCTTC. It codes for CASSLLSIYNEQFF.

The CDR3 DNA reads as TGTGCCAGCACCGACAGGGTGGATCAGCCCCAGCATTTT. Amino acid sequence: CASTDRVDQPQHF. This chain connects TRBV6-2 or TRBV6-3 to TRBJ1-5; 7 bases match TRBD1. CDR1 MNHEY and CDR2 SVGEGT come from the germline V gene. Trimming at V came to 7 bases and at J to 5 bases, leaving 5 bases not matched to a gene. The CDR3 covers 13 residues.

The chain recombines TRBV5-1 with TRBJ2-1, with D tentatively TRBD2 (6 bases). Deletions cut 0 bases from V and 8 bases from J, with 15 bases between. Germline V gives CDR1 SGHRS, CDR2 YFSETQ. The length of the CDR3 is 15 residues. The DNA of the CDR3 is TGCGCCAGCAGCTTGGCGGGGAGGAGGGGCGATGAGCAGTTCTTC. This translates into CASSLAGRRGDEQFF.

In regard to this clonotype: This may stem from a read error, because a much larger clone lies one nucleotide away. The V call is TRBV7-9, the J call TRBJ1-5, with unresolved D. The germline gives CDR1 SEHNR, CDR2 FQNEAQ (reference sequence). The CDR3 contains 13 residues. The CDR3 region has the DNA TGTGCCAGCAGGTTAGGCGTGAATCAGCCCCAGCATTTT. Translating gives CASRLGVNQPQHF.

CDR3 nucleotides: TGTGCCATCAGTGATGCTGATACGCAGTATTTT. Translating it yields CAISDADTQYF. This rearrangement joins TRBV10-3 to TRBJ2-3; no firm D call. Deletions cut 3 bases from V and 6 bases from J, with 4 bases between. The V gene's germline CDR1 is ENHRY and CDR2 SYGVKD. The CDR3 has 11 amino acids.